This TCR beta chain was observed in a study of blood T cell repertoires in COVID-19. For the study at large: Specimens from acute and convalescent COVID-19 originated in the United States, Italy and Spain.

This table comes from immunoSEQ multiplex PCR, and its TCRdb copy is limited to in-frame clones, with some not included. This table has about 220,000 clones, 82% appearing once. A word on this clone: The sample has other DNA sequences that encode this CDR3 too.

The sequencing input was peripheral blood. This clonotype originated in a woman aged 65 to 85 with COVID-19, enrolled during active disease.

CDR3 sequence: CASSQGGGTEAFF. DNA for the CDR3: TGCGCCAGCAGCCAGGGTGGAGGGACTGAAGCTTTCTTT. This chain connects TRBV5-1 to TRBJ1-1; a possible D gene is TRBD1 (5 bases). Germline V gene sequence: CDR1 SGHRS, CDR2 YFSETQ. V was shortened by 4 bases and J by 5 bases, with 12 bases between the two germline ends. This CDR3 contains 13 residues.